What follows is one T cell receptor beta chain and its context. This table comes from immunoSEQ multiplex PCR, and its TCRdb copy is limited to in-frame clones, with some not included. The table includes about 75,000 clones, about 95% detected once. This sample is drawn from a study of control samples from healthy donors and cancer patients. Sequencing was performed on blood. The receptor's source is a woman aged 40 to 55 in good health.

The CDR3 nucleotides read TGTGCCAGCAGCCAGGACGGGACAGCTTACAATGAGCAGTTCTTC. This codes for CASSQDGTAYNEQFF. The chain couples TRBV4-2 to TRBJ2-1, with 7 bases fitting TRBD1. The CDR3 contains 15 residues. The J segment lost 4 bases and the V segment lost 3 bases, leaving 6 bases of the junction unmatched. Germline CDR1 LGHNA, CDR2 YNFKEQ.